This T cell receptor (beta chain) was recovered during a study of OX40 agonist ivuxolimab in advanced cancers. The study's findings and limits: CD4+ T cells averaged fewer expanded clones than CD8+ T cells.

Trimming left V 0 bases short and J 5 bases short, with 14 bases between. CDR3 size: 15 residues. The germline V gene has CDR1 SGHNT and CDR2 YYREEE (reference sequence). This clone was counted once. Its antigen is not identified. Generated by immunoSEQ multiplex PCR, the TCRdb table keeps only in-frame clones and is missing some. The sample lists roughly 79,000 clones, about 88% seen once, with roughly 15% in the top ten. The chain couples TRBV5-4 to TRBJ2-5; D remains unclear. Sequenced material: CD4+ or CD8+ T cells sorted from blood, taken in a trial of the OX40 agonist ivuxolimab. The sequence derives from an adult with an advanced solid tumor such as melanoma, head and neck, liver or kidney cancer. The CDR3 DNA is TGTGCCAGCAGCTTGGAGGCACTGAGTAGGGAGACCCAGTACTTC. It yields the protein CASSLEALSRETQYF.